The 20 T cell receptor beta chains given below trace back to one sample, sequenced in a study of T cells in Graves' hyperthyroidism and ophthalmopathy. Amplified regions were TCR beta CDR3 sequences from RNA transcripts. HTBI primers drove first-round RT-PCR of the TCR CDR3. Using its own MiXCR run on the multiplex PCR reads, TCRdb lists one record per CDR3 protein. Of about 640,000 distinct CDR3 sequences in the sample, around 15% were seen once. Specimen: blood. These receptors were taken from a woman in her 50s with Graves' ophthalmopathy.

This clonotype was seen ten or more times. CDR3 sequence reads: CASSQSKNTEAFF. The CDR3 bases are TGTGCCAGCTCTCAGAGCAAAAACACTGAAGCTTTCTTT. The rearrangement links TRBV18 to TRBJ1-1; no reliable D call. The CDR3 totals 13 residues. Per germline, CDR1 KGHSH and CDR2 LQKENI. Deletions cut 6 bases from V and 2 bases from J, with 10 bases between. The full variable domain, rest sourced from reference TRBV18 and TRBJ1-1, is NAGVMQNPRHLVRRRGQEARLRCSPMKGHSHVYWYRQLPEEGLKFMVYLQKENIIDESGMPKERFSAEFPKEGPSILRIQQVVRGDSAAYFCASSQSKNTEAFFGQGTRLTVV.

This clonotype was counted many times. CDR3 nucleotide sequence: TGCAGTGCTGCGACAGGGTACACTGAAGCTTTCTTT. This gives the protein CSAATGYTEAFF. The V and J genes are TRBV20-1 and TRBJ1-1, with TRBD1 identical over 7 bases. V lost 5 bases to trimming and J lost 3 bases; unmatched junction nucleotides: 3. Germline-derived CDR1 and CDR2 are DFQATT and SNEGSKA (reference sequence). The CDR3 covers 12 residues.

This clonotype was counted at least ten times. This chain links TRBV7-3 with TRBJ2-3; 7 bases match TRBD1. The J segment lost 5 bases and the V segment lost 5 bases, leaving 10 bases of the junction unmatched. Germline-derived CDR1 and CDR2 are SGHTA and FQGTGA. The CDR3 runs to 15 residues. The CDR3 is CASSPRGSGGDTQYF. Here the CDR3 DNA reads TGTGCCAGCAGCCCAAGGGGATCAGGGGGAGATACGCAGTATTTT.

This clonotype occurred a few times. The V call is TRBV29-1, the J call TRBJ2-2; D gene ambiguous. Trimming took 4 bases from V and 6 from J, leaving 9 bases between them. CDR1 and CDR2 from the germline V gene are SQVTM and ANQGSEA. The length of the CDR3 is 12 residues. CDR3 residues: CSVGLGSGELFF. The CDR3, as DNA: TGCAGCGTTGGGTTGGGGTCCGGGGAGCTGTTTTTT.

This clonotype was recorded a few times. CDR3 nucleotides: TGCGCCAGCAGCTTGGACGGTAGCGGGATTTACAATGAGCAGTTCTTC. Amino acid sequence: CASSLDGSGIYNEQFF. The rearrangement joins TRBV5-1 to TRBJ2-1; 8 bases map to TRBD2. The CDR3 is 16 residues long. The J segment lost 4 bases and the V segment lost 0 bases, leaving 6 bases of the junction unmatched. Germline lookup yields CDR1 SGHRS and CDR2 YFSETQ. The full variable domain, with the rest looked up from reference TRBV5-1 and TRBJ2-1, is KAGVTQTPRYLIKTRGQQVTLSCSPISGHRSVSWYQQTPGQGLQFLFEYFSETQRNKGNFPGRFSGRQFSNSRSEMNVSTLELGDSALYLCASSLDGSGIYNEQFFGPGTRLTVL.

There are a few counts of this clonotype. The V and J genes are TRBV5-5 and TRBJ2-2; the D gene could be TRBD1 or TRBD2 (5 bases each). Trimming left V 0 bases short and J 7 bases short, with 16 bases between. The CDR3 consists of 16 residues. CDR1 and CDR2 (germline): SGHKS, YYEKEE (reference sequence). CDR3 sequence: CASSLAGTVYSGELFF. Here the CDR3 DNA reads TGTGCCAGCAGCTTGGCCGGGACGGTTTATAGCGGGGAGCTGTTTTTT.

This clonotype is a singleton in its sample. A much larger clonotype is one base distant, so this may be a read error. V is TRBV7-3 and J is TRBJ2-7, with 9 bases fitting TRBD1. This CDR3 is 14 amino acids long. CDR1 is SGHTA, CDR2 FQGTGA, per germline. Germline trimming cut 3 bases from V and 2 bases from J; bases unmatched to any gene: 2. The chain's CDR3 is CASSFDRGAYEQYF. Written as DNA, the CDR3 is TGTGCCAGCAGCTTCGACAGGGGGGCCTACGAGCAGTACTTC. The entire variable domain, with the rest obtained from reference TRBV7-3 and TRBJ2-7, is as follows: GAGVSQTPSNKVTEKGKYVELRCDPISGHTALYWYRQSLGQGPEFLIYFQGTGAADDSGLPNDRFFAVRPEGSVSTLKIQRTERGDSAVYLCASSFDRGAYEQYFGPGTRLTVT.

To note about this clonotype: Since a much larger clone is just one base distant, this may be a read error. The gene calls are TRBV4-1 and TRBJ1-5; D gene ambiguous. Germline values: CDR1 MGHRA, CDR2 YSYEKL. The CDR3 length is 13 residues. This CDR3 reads CANSQVDYQPQHF. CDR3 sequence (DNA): TGCGCCAACAGCCAAGTGGATTATCAGCCCCAGCATTTT.

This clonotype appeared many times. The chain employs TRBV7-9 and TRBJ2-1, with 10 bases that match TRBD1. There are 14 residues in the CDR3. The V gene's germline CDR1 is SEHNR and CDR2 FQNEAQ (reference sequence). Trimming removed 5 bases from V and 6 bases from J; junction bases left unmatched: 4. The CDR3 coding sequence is TGTGCCAGCAGCAACCGGGACAGGGGCAATGAGCAGTTCTTC. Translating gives CASSNRDRGNEQFF.

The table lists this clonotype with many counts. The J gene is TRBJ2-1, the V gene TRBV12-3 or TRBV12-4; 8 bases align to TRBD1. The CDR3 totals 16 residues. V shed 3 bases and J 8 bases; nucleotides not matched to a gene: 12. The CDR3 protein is CASSLSPGQAFDEQFF. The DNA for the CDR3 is TGTGCCAGCAGTTTGAGTCCGGGACAGGCCTTTGATGAGCAGTTCTTC.

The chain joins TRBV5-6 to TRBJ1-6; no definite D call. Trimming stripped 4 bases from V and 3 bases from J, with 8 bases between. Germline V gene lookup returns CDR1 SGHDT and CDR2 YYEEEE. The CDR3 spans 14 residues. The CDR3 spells CASSRGRYNSPLHF. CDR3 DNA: TGTGCCAGCAGCCGCGGACGCTATAATTCACCCCTCCACTTT.

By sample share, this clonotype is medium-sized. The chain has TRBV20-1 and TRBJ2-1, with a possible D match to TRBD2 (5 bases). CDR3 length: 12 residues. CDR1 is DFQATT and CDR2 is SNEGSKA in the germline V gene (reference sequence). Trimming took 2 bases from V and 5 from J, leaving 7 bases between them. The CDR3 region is CSARLGDNEQFF. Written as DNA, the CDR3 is TGCAGTGCTAGATTGGGAGACAATGAGCAGTTCTTC.

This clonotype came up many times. The chain's CDR3 is CASNQVGGPNNSPLHF. In nucleotides, the CDR3 is TGTGCCAGCAACCAGGTGGGGGGGCCGAATAATTCACCCCTCCACTTT. V gene TRBV28 combines with J gene TRBJ1-6; maybe TRBD1 (6 bases). The germline V and J ends were trimmed by 7 bases and 5 bases, with 18 bases remaining between them. The CDR3 is 16 amino acids. CDR1 is MDHEN and CDR2 is SYDVKM in the germline V gene.

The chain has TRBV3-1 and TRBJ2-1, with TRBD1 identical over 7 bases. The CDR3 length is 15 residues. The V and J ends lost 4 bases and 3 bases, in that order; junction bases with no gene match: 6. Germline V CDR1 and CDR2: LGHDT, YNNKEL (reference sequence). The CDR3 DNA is TGTGCCAGCAGCCCTGACAGGGCCGTCTACAATGAGCAGTTCTTC. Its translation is CASSPDRAVYNEQFF.

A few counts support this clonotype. CDR3 protein: CASSYSASGITDTQYF. DNA of the CDR3: TGTGCCAGCAGTTACTCGGCTAGCGGAATAACAGATACGCAGTATTTT. The chain joins TRBV6-5 to TRBJ2-3; 7 positions agree with TRBD2. Per germline, CDR1 MNHEY and CDR2 SVGAGI. CDR3 length: 16 residues. V was clipped by 0 bases and J by 3 bases; unmatched bases: 6.

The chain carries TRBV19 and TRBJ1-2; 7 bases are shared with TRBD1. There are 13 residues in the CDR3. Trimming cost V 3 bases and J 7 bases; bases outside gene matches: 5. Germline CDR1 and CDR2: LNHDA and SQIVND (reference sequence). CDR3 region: CASSIFSGGGYTF. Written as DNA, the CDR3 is TGTGCCAGTAGTATCTTCTCAGGGGGTGGCTACACCTTC.

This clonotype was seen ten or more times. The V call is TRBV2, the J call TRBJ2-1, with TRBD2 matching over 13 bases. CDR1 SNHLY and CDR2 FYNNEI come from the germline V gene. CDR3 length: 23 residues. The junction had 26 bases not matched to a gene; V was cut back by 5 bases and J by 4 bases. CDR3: CASSIHTTFGLAGVHGLYNEQFF. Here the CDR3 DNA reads TGTGCCAGCAGTATACATACCACTTTCGGACTAGCGGGAGTTCATGGTCTTTACAATGAGCAGTTCTTC. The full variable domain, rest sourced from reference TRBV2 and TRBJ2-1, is EPEVTQTPSHQVTQMGQEVILRCVPISNHLYFYWYRQILGQKVEFLVSFYNNEISEKSEIFDDQFSVERPDGSNFTLKIRSTKLEDSAMYFCASSIHTTFGLAGVHGLYNEQFFGPGTRLTVL.

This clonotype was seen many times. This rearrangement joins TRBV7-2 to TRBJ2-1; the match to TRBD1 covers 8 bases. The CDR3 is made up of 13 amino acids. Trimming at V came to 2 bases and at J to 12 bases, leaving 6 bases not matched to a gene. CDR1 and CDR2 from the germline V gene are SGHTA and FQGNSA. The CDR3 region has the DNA TGTGCCAGCAGCTTACTACAGGGGGATAGGCAGTTCTTC. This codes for CASSLLQGDRQFF.

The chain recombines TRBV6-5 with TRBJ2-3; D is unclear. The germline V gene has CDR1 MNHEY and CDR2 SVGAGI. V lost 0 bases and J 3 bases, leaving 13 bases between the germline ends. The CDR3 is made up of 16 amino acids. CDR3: CASSYSAGLPTDTQYF. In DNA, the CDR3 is TGTGCCAGCAGTTACTCAGCAGGCCTCCCTACAGATACGCAGTATTTT.

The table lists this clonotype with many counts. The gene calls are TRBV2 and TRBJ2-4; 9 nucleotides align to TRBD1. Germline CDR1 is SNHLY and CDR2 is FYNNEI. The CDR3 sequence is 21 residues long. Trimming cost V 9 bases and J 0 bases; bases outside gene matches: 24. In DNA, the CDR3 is TGTGCCAGTCAACTAGCTCTGGGACAGGGAGGGGGGGCGTTAGCCAAAAACATTCAGTACTTC. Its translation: CASQLALGQGGGALAKNIQYF. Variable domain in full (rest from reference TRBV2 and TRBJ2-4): EPEVTQTPSHQVTQMGQEVILRCVPISNHLYFYWYRQILGQKVEFLVSFYNNEISEKSEIFDDQFSVERPDGSNFTLKIRSTKLEDSAMYFCASQLALGQGGGALAKNIQYFGAGTRLSVL.